The present TCR beta chain was sequenced within a study of PD-1 blockade in mismatch repair-deficient tumors. Across the whole study: Patients had some twelve mismatch repair-deficient cancer types, all previously treated and progressing.

Regarding the study as a whole: After pembrolizumab, tumor-resident clones rose rapidly, then generally contracted before radiologic responses.

A word on this clone: The antigen is undetermined.

This CDR3 spans 18 amino acids. CDR1 and CDR2 from the germline V gene are SGHNT and YENEEA. The V end lost 1 base, the J end lost 1 base, and 20 bases lay between the germline ends. Mismatch repair deficiency was confirmed in all patients, by PCR or immunohistochemistry. TCRs were sequenced from a few patients responding to pembrolizumab. Using immunoSEQ multiplex PCR, the repertoire was profiled, and TCRdb retains in-frame clones only, with some absent. Altogether about 130,000 clones are present, roughly 90% being singletons, with the ten largest covering 10% to 15%. This chain links TRBV11-3 with TRBJ2-7, with a weak D call TRBD2 (7 bases). The receptor comes from an adult with mismatch repair-deficient cancer. The material sequenced was peripheral blood, taken almost 74 weeks after starting pembrolizumab. In DNA, the CDR3 is TGTGCCAGCAGCTTAGGCCATCTTTCTGGGGGGGCTTCCTACGAGCAGTACTTC. Protein: CASSLGHLSGGASYEQYF.